This TCR beta chain was sequenced during a study of cytomegalovirus exposure and HLA in healthy donors. V lost 6 bases, J lost 4 bases, and 8 bases stayed unmatched. Germline V CDR1 and CDR2: MNHNY, SVGAGI (reference sequence). The CDR3 length is 14 residues. In the PCR, 60 Vbeta and 13 Jbeta primers were used. Assay used: immunoSEQ multiplex PCR; TCRdb lists only in-frame clones, some missing. This sample carries tens of thousands of clones, roughly 80% of them seen once, and the ten largest clones take approximately 20%. This sequence was found in a woman aged 35 to 49 in good health and CMV-seropositive. The sequenced sample was PBMCs. The chain combines TRBV6-6 with TRBJ1-1, with TRBD1 matching over 7 bases. The CDR3 spells CASSHDRVGTEAFF. The CDR3 DNA reads TGTGCCAGCAGCCACGACAGGGTGGGCACTGAAGCTTTCTTT.